The present TCR beta chain was sequenced within a study of T cell responses to AZD1222 COVID-19 vaccine. Here immunoSEQ multiplex PCR was the method, and the copy in TCRdb shows in-frame clones only, minus some. This table holds 160,000 or so clones, about 85% found once. With V trimmed by 3 bases and J by 0 bases, 13 bases remained unmatched. The CDR3 spans 18 residues. The germline V gene encodes CDR1 MNHEY and CDR2 SMNVEV (reference sequence). Broader study findings: At 160-218 and 743-854, vaccine-associated CD4 TCRs were dominant, and they spanned spike. Nearly half of spike-specific TCRs reportedly go after variant regions that carry no mutations. White British donors predominated, females outnumbered males, and clonal diversity was possibly underestimated.

This clone was seen more than once but under ten times. Antigen: not known. The sequence was collected from an adult who had recovered from COVID-19. V and J are TRBV27 and TRBJ1-1, with 7 bases matching TRBD1. The sequencing here drew on peripheral blood, taken after recovery from COVID-19. This CDR3 is CASSFRVAQGVMNTEAFF. For the CDR3, the DNA is TGTGCCAGCAGTTTTAGGGTCGCCCAGGGGGTGATGAACACTGAAGCTTTCTTT.